This T cell receptor (beta chain) was sequenced for a study of regulatory T cells in long-lasting Graves disease (dated by TCRdb to about 2021). With regard to the full study: Newly diagnosed Graves' disease patients had taken antithyroid drugs for less than 3 months. Peripheral blood TCR sequencing and RNA sequencing compared persistent Graves' disease patients with newly diagnosed Graves' disease patients. A total of around 35 samples were covered by TCR sequencing, comprising roughly 13 persistent and roughly 20 newly diagnosed Graves' disease patients. The study was registered as a clinical trial and conducted in China.

The sample's time point label is to be understood as: newly diagnosed GD, antithyroid drugs for less than 3 months. For both TCR sequencing and RNA sequencing, RNA was extracted from PBMCs in TRIzol. Graves' disease was diagnosed according to American Thyroid Association guidelines. Recruitment of patients was carried out at an endocrinology department in Xi'an, China. From each patient, about 8.9 milliliters of peripheral blood was collected into an EDTA anticoagulant tube. Ficoll Paque Plus density gradient separation was used to isolate PBMCs, and no additional T cell sorting was done. An Agilent 2100 Bioanalyzer and agarose gel were used to check RNA quality, while a NanoDrop 2000 measured RNA concentration. Library method: multiplex PCR. TCRdb records Illumina HiSeq 4000 as the sequencer. TCR beta libraries were built with iRepertoire HTBI primers and Arm-PCR amplification of CDR3 regions. Before sequencing, the PCR products underwent gel purification. Per the original workflow: Gene usage analysis of CDR3 amino acid clonotypes relied on the roughly 60 TRBV and about 13 TRBJ segments identified across samples. COPE and FqMerger were used to merge the filtered high-quality paired reads into contigs. BLAST was used to align contigs to IMGT TRBV, TRBD and TRBJ reference genes, with CDR3 defined following IMGT. Highly expanded clones were defined as clonotypes with a frequency above 0.1%. Shannon entropy served as the measure of repertoire diversity, while the Gini coefficient captured V-J evenness. A clonotype found in more than one individual was treated as public. In TCRdb, the public reads were trimmed at Q25 with fastp and aligned with MiXCR, with productive beta chains retained. One record per CDR3 amino acid sequence lists the most common genes and DNA. The V and J calls, along with clone size, are taken from TCRdb and not from the paper's own processing. For this sample there are 440,000 or so distinct CDR3 sequences; about 17% appear just once. Together, the top ten hold approximately 12% of the sample.

The trim is 0 bases for V and 0 bases for J, with a gap of 16 bases between the germline ends. CDR1 and CDR2 are read off the germline V gene (reference sequence) as DFQATT and SNEGSKA. From its cysteine to its phenylalanine, the CDR3 spans 17 amino acids. Of all the DNA, just the CDR3 is kept, 51 bases in frame from base 1. This clonotype was counted many times. This receptor's antigen is unknown. No per-base quality is available; no much larger clone lies one base away. The paper as a whole reports these results and caveats: Patients with persistent disease shared more public clonotypes (about 2,900) than newly diagnosed patients did (more than 900). TRBV28, TRBJ1-2 and TRBJ2-5 were preferentially used in persistent disease, while TRBV20-1 and TRBJ2-1 were favored in newly diagnosed disease. The authors acknowledged the small sample size as a limitation that may reduce accuracy. Because the primary lesion, thyroid tissue, could not be accessed, the study looked at peripheral blood alone. Only the TCR beta chain was sequenced and analyzed. Lower TCR Shannon entropy and fewer highly expanded clones were observed in persistent Graves' disease patients than in newly diagnosed patients, which suggested clonal expansion.

This sample also belongs to another study, concerning T cells in Graves' hyperthyroidism and ophthalmopathy. The second study reports: A patient counted as having stable Graves' hyperthyroidism if no progression to ophthalmopathy occurred over 18 months of follow-up. The hyperthyroidism patients were between 18 and 65 years old and newly diagnosed, with a disease duration of less than 2 months. The study excluded patients with uncontrolled infections, other autoimmune diseases, pregnancy or lactation. Clinical symptoms, serum thyroxine and TRAb, thyroid ultrasound, and orbital computed tomography formed the basis for the diagnoses. The first round of RT-PCR for the TCR CDR3 was performed with the HTBI primer set and the Qiagen OneStep RT-PCR kit. Most expanded thyroid clonotypes (frequency above 0.001) were also found in blood, which suggests that blood repertoires may mirror thyroid immune responses. A model built on a 13 V-J signature distinguished ophthalmopathy from stable hyperthyroidism, reaching 85% to 90% sensitivity and around 81% specificity in cross-validation and 80%/75% in testing. During validation, the model predicted progression to ophthalmopathy a median of around 6 months ahead of onset, with more than 60% sensitivity and about 75% specificity. A discovery cohort of about 95 patients, roughly 43 with Graves' ophthalmopathy and 55 to 60 with stable Graves' hyperthyroidism, was used to find distinguishing TCR V-J signatures. An independent validation cohort of about 20 hyperthyroidism patients and more than 15 patients who later progressed to ophthalmopathy tested prospective prediction of ophthalmopathy. The roughly 100 discovery patients were randomly divided into training and test sets at a 7:3 ratio. Thyroid tissue and blood T-cell repertoires from several Graves' hyperthyroidism patients were also compared in the study. Following sampling, methimazole starting at 30 mg daily was given to hyperthyroidism patients, and high-dose intravenous methylprednisolone was given to ophthalmopathy patients. Libraries were constructed in a second round of multiplex PCR, after which size selection and purification were performed. Libraries were sequenced paired-end with 100 bp reads on an Illumina HiSeq2000. SOAPnuke was used to process the raw data, throwing out any read that contained adapters or uncalled bases, had a mean Phred below 15, or lacked an exact constant-primer or identifier match. COPE v1.2.5 was used to merge high-quality paired reads, and clonotypes were defined as unique nucleotide sequences. MiTCR v1.1 was used to align clonotypes to the IMGT TRBV, TRBD and TRBJ reference segments. Analysis was restricted to V-J combinations with a frequency above 0.0001, which covered about 99% of repertoires. The TCS score was defined as F50 (clonal expansion) divided by E x V (chaos), with BLOSUM62-based TCRdist calculated between CDR3 peptides within each V-J. Welch's t-statistics and random forest reduced 500 to 550 V-J features to 10 to 15, which were used in a naive Bayes classifier (R e1071). Sample size was not statistically predetermined, and investigators were not blinded to group allocation. According to the paper, TCR Vbeta CDR3 sequencing was carried out on 135 peripheral blood samples, which came from more than 40 ophthalmopathy, 75 to 80 hyperthyroidism and about 17 progressor patients.

The rearrangement joined TRBV20-1 to TRBJ2-3, and possibly TRBD2, on 6 matching bases. Sample: peripheral blood mononuclear cells (PBMCs), taken at new diagnosis, from a patient treated with antithyroid drugs. This clonotype originated in a woman in her 30s with Graves disease. Donor details come from another sample of the same person, matched by shared clones. The base sequence is TGCAGTGCTAGAGAACCTTGGGGTGGGACTAGCACAGATACGCAGTATTTT. This codes for CSAREPWGGTSTDTQYF.